These 9 T cell receptor beta chains originate from one sample sequenced in a study of regulatory T cells in long-lasting Graves disease. Building of the TCR beta libraries involved iRepertoire HTBI primers and Arm-PCR of CDR3 regions. MiXCR was run by TCRdb on the multiplex PCR reads, yielding one entry per CDR3 protein. The table shows about 440,000 distinct CDR3 sequences, with about a sixth occurring only once. Time point here: newly diagnosed GD, antithyroid drugs for less than 3 months. From RNA extracted from PBMCs, the TCR library was made. The sample was also reused in another study, on T cells in Graves' hyperthyroidism and ophthalmopathy.

The sequencing used peripheral blood mononuclear cells (PBMCs), collected at new diagnosis, from a patient treated with antithyroid drugs. The origin of the receptors is a woman aged 18-29 years with Graves disease.

J is TRBJ2-7 and V is TRBV9; 7 nucleotides match TRBD2. CDR3 length: 16 residues. Germline lookup yields CDR1 SGDLS and CDR2 YYNGEE. With 0 bases clipped from V and 0 bases from J, the junction kept 6 bases outside the gene matches. DNA of the CDR3: TGTGCCAGCAGCGTAGGCCCTAGCGGTAGCTCCTACGAGCAGTACTTC. Residues: CASSVGPSGSSYEQYF.

V usage is TRBV15 and J usage is TRBJ1-5; D is unclear. V lost 5 bases and J lost 0, with 23 bases in between. The CDR3 runs 19 residues. Germline V lookup: CDR1 LNHNV, CDR2 YYDKDF (reference sequence). CDR3 region: CATSPEIRPRRNSNQPQHF. The CDR3 DNA sequence: TGTGCCACCAGCCCAGAGATTCGACCAAGACGGAATAGCAATCAGCCCCAGCATTTT. The full variable domain, with the rest looked up from reference TRBV15 and TRBJ1-5, is DAMVIQNPRYQVTQFGKPVTLSCSQTLNHNVMYWYQQKSSQAPKLLFHYYDKDFNNEADTPDNFQSRRPNTSFCFLDIRSPGLGDTAMYLCATSPEIRPRRNSNQPQHFGDGTRLSIL.

The rearrangement links TRBV28 to TRBJ2-1, with 14 bases aligning to TRBD2. The V segment lost 5 bases and the J segment 4 bases; nucleotides outside the gene matches: 22. The germline V gene has CDR1 MDHEN and CDR2 SYDVKM. The CDR3 runs to 22 residues. For the CDR3, the DNA is TGTGCCAGCAGTCCCCAACTCCATCTCGGGACTAGCGGGAGAATGAGATACAATGAGCAGTTCTTC. Translated, it gives CASSPQLHLGTSGRMRYNEQFF. Together with reference TRBV28 and TRBJ2-1, the CDR3 gives the full variable domain: DVKVTQSSRYLVKRTGEKVFLECVQDMDHENMFWYRQDPGLGLRLIYFSYDVKMKEKGDIPEGYSVSREKKERFSLILESASTNQTSMYLCASSPQLHLGTSGRMRYNEQFFGPGTRLTVL.

The chain couples TRBV10-2 to TRBJ2-1; 9 bases fit TRBD2. This CDR3 contains 16 residues. Germline values: CDR1 WSHSY, CDR2 SAAADI. The junction had 7 bases not matched to a gene; V was cut back by 2 bases and J by 5 bases. The CDR3 nucleotides read TGCGCCAGCAGTGAGCCTATAGCGGGAGTAAACAATGAGCAGTTCTTC. It is translated as CASSEPIAGVNNEQFF.

This clonotype turned up a few times. V gene TRBV7-8 combines with J gene TRBJ2-1; 10 nucleotides line up with TRBD1. CDR3 size: 15 residues. After removal of 5 bases from V and 5 bases from J, the junction contained 6 bases not matched to a gene. CDR1 is SGHVS and CDR2 is FQNEAQ in the germline V gene. The CDR3 is CASSTRQGANNEQFF. CDR3 DNA: TGTGCCAGCAGCACCCGACAGGGGGCGAACAATGAGCAGTTCTTC.

This clonotype was seen at least ten times. The rearrangement joins TRBV3-1 to TRBJ2-7; TRBD2 agrees at 10 bases. The CDR3 contains 17 residues. The V and J ends lost 4 bases and 3 bases, in that order; junction bases with no gene match: 12. Germline CDR1 and CDR2: LGHDT and YNNKEL (reference sequence). This chain's CDR3 is CASSRGLAGDPLYEQYF. DNA of the CDR3: TGTGCCAGCAGCCGCGGGCTAGCGGGAGATCCCCTCTACGAGCAGTACTTC.

This clonotype was found a few times. For the CDR3, the DNA is TGTGCCAGCAGTGCGGGCAGGGTAAACACTGAAGCTTTCTTT. It is translated as CASSAGRVNTEAFF. The chain employs TRBV6-1 and TRBJ1-1, with TRBD1 as a possible D gene (5 bases). CDR1 and CDR2 (germline): MNHNS, SASEGT. This CDR3 comprises 14 residues. Trimming took 4 bases from V and 2 from J, leaving 11 bases between them.

This clonotype has at least ten counts. The rearrangement uses TRBV30 and TRBJ1-2; 9 bases agree with TRBD1. Trimming cost V 3 bases and J 8 bases; bases outside gene matches: 7. This CDR3 spans 13 amino acids. In germline, CDR1 is GTSNPN, CDR2 SVGIG (reference sequence). The CDR3 nucleotides read TGTGCCTGGAGCCTAGGGACAGGGAAAGGCTACACCTTC. Amino acids: CAWSLGTGKGYTF. The full variable domain, its missing parts supplied by reference TRBV30 and TRBJ1-2, is SQTIHQWPATLVQPVGSPLSLECTVEGTSNPNLYWYRQAAGRGLQLLFYSVGIGQISSEVPQNLSASRPQDRQFILSSKKLLLSDSGFYLCAWSLGTGKGYTFGSGTRLTVV.

This rearrangement joins TRBV11-2 to TRBJ1-2; tentative D call: TRBD1 (6 bases). This CDR3 comprises 12 residues. The germline V gene encodes CDR1 SGHAT and CDR2 FQNNGV. The V and J ends lost 1 base and 10 bases respectively, with 10 bases between them. The CDR3 is CASSLVGTHYTF. CDR3 sequence (DNA): TGTGCCAGCAGCTTAGTAGGGACACACTACACCTTC.